The 21 T cell receptor beta chains given below trace back to one sample, sequenced in a study of T cell responses to AZD1222 COVID-19 vaccine. Data came from immunoSEQ multiplex PCR; TCRdb stores just in-frame clones and leaves some out. The sample holds 95,000 to 150,000 clones; 80% to 90% are singletons and the top ten take around 3.1%. The sample in question was peripheral blood, obtained on day 0 of AZD1222 vaccination. These TCRs come from an adult in good health.

The V gene is TRBV28, the J gene TRBJ1-4; D uncertain. CDR1 is MDHEN, CDR2 SYDVKM, per germline. There are 12 residues in the CDR3. Trimming left V 8 bases short and J 2 bases short, with 6 bases between. The CDR3 loop is CASPRTNEKLFF. The CDR3 DNA sequence: TGTGCCAGCCCGAGGACTAATGAAAAACTGTTTTTT.

The chain links TRBV5-1 to TRBJ2-3; 7 bases are shared with TRBD1. CDR1 and CDR2 (germline): SGHRS, YFSETQ. The CDR3 is 14 amino acids. V lost 7 bases, J lost 4 bases, and 9 bases stayed unmatched. CDR3 region: CASGDRQGADTQYF. The CDR3 DNA follows: TGCGCCAGCGGGGACCGACAGGGAGCAGATACGCAGTATTTT.

Here the CDR3 reads CASSQEGTSGFYNEQFF. The CDR3, as DNA: TGTGCCAGCAGCCAGGAAGGGACTAGCGGTTTCTACAATGAGCAGTTCTTC. The chain is built from TRBV3-1 (or the pseudogene TRBV3-2) and TRBJ2-1, with TRBD2 matching over 11 bases. The CDR3 sequence is 17 residues long. The V segment lost 3 bases and the J segment 3 bases; nucleotides outside the gene matches: 7. In germline, CDR1 is LGHDT, CDR2 YNNKEL (reference sequence).

The CDR3 spells CASSYSTSGANVLTF. For the CDR3, the DNA is TGTGCCAGCAGTTATAGTACCTCTGGGGCCAACGTCCTGACTTTC. V gene TRBV6-5 combines with J gene TRBJ2-6, with no clear D. Trimming stripped 3 bases from V and 0 bases from J, with 6 bases between. This CDR3 has 15 residues. Germline values: CDR1 MNHEY, CDR2 SVGAGI.

A note on this clone: Germline is not matched at one junction end, which may reflect a read error. This chain connects TRBV19 to TRBJ2-1; D gene unclear. This CDR3 has 11 amino acids. CDR1 is LNHDA, CDR2 SQIVND, per germline (reference sequence). The CDR3 here is CASSIYDEQFF. The CDR3 nucleotides are TGTGCCAGTAGTATCTACGATGAGCAGTTCTTC.

This sequence joins TRBV3-1 (or the pseudogene TRBV3-2) and TRBJ1-1; D gene unclear. This CDR3 comprises 12 residues. Germline V lookup: CDR1 LGHDT, CDR2 YNNKEL (reference sequence). V was pared by 7 bases and J by 1 base, with 7 bases between. CDR3 sequence reads: CASKRQNTEAFF. The CDR3 DNA reads as TGTGCCAGCAAACGACAGAACACTGAAGCTTTCTTT.

J is TRBJ2-5 and V is TRBV7-3; D is unclear. CDR3 length: 13 amino acids. CDR1 SGHTA and CDR2 FQGTGA come from the germline V gene. With 3 bases removed from V and 1 base from J, the gap between germline ends came to 6 bases. DNA of the CDR3: TGTGCCAGCAGCTTGAGGCCCCAAGAGACCCAGTACTTC. Translation gives CASSLRPQETQYF.

The chain is built from TRBV29-1 and TRBJ1-1, with 11 bases lining up with TRBD1. From germline, CDR1 is SQVTM and CDR2 ANQGSEA. The V gene end was trimmed by 3 bases and the J gene end by 4 bases; junction bases not matched to a gene: 10. This CDR3 is 16 amino acids long. CDR3 residues: CSVEGQGVGLRTEAFF. CDR3 coding DNA: TGCAGCGTTGAGGGACAGGGGGTAGGTCTGCGCACTGAAGCTTTCTTT.

The chain is built from TRBV9 and TRBJ2-7; 8 bases agree with TRBD2. This CDR3 comprises 15 residues. Trimming cost V 0 bases and J 3 bases; bases outside gene matches: 5. Per germline, CDR1 SGDLS and CDR2 YYNGEE. CDR3: CASSVGLAGYYEQYF. The CDR3 DNA reads TGTGCCAGCAGCGTAGGGCTAGCGGGTTACTACGAGCAGTACTTC.

The chain has TRBV19 and TRBJ2-3; weak D call: TRBD1 (5 bases). The germline V and J ends were trimmed by 2 bases and 3 bases, with 12 bases remaining between them. This CDR3 is 15 amino acids long. CDR1 is LNHDA, CDR2 SQIVND, per germline (reference sequence). The DNA for the CDR3 is TGTGCCAGTAGTATAATTGGGGCAGCTACAGATACGCAGTATTTT. It translates to CASSIIGAATDTQYF.

The chain joins TRBV27 to TRBJ1-3, with D unclear. The CDR3 covers 14 residues. Between the trimmed V and J ends, which lost 0 bases and 1 base, there was a span of 4 bases. Germline V CDR1 and CDR2: MNHEY, SMNVEV (reference sequence). The CDR3 region has the DNA TGTGCCAGCAGTTTATCCCGGTCTGGAAACACCATATATTTT. This encodes CASSLSRSGNTIYF.

V gene TRBV12-3 or TRBV12-4 combines with J gene TRBJ1-2; D ambiguous. The V and J ends lost 6 bases and 8 bases respectively, with 16 bases between them. This CDR3 region has 13 residues. This CDR3 reads CASSLVGMRGYTF. In DNA, the CDR3 is TGTGCCAGCAGCCTTGTGGGCATGCGGGGCTACACCTTC.

The J gene is TRBJ2-6, the V gene TRBV4-2; no clear D. Germline V CDR1 and CDR2: LGHNA, YNFKEQ. The CDR3 runs to 19 residues. V was cut by 4 bases and J by 5 bases, with 24 bases left in between. CDR3 sequence (DNA): TGTGCCAGCAGCCGCCCGGGCCTAACAGTGCCCTCCTGGGCCAACGTCCTGACTTTC. Protein: CASSRPGLTVPSWANVLTF.

This CDR3 reads CASSLEQVEGYTF. The CDR3, as DNA: TGTGCCAGCAGCTTAGAACAGGTGGAGGGCTACACCTTC. The J gene is TRBJ1-2, the V gene TRBV11-3; TRBD1 might be the D (5 bases). Trimming took 0 bases from V and 8 from J, leaving 10 bases between them. The CDR3 consists of 13 residues. Germline V gene data show CDR1 as SGHNT and CDR2 as YENEEA.

The rearrangement uses TRBV14 and TRBJ2-4; weak D call: TRBD2 (8 bases). The V end lost 3 bases, the J end lost 9 bases, and 24 bases lay between the germline ends. The CDR3 is 17 amino acids. Germline CDR1 SGHDN, CDR2 FVKESK. CDR3 region: CASSHLTGAQRESIQYF. CDR3 bases: TGTGCCAGCAGCCACCTAACAGGGGCCCAGCGGGAGAGCATTCAGTACTTC. The full variable domain, with the rest looked up from reference TRBV14 and TRBJ2-4, is EAGVTQFPSHSVIEKGQTVTLRCDPISGHDNLYWYRRVMGKEIKFLLHFVKESKQDESGMPNNRFLAERTGGTYSTLKVQPAELEDSGVYFCASSHLTGAQRESIQYFGAGTRLSVL.

V usage is TRBV24-1 and J usage is TRBJ2-2; D tentatively fits TRBD1 or TRBD2 (5 bases each). Germline V gives CDR1 KGHDR, CDR2 SFDVKD. The CDR3 contains 13 residues. V lost 4 bases, J lost 11 bases, and 13 bases lay in between. The CDR3 sequence: CATSEEGHRELFF. Written as DNA, the CDR3 is TGTGCCACCAGTGAAGAGGGGCACCGTGAGCTGTTTTTT.

The V and J genes are TRBV18 and TRBJ2-3; 10 bases are a match to TRBD2. V dropped 3 bases and J dropped 5; count of bases not matched to a gene: 8. The germline CDR1 and CDR2 sequences are KGHSH and LQKENI. The CDR3 spans 16 residues. As DNA, the CDR3 is TGTGCCAGCTCACCCTTGAGTCTAGCGGGGGTAGATACGCAGTATTTT. It codes for CASSPLSLAGVDTQYF.

The count of this clone is one. The chain joins TRBV6-1 to TRBJ2-2; TRBD2 aligns across 9 bases. CDR1 MNHNS and CDR2 SASEGT come from the germline V gene. The CDR3 loop spans 14 amino acids. The V segment lost 8 bases and the J segment 3 bases; nucleotides outside the gene matches: 4. The CDR3 sequence is CASQRTSDTGELFF. CDR3 in DNA: TGTGCCAGCCAGAGGACTAGCGACACCGGGGAGCTGTTTTTT.

The chain recombines TRBV28 with TRBJ1-4; D is unclear. The germline gives CDR1 MDHEN, CDR2 SYDVKM. Trimming shortened V by 4 bases and J by 8 bases, and 8 bases separated the two germline ends. This CDR3 is 12 amino acids long. This chain's CDR3 is CASSSVGEKLFF. CDR3 sequence (DNA): TGTGCCAGCAGTTCGGTTGGGGAAAAACTGTTTTTT.

V and J are TRBV5-1 and TRBJ1-1; D uncertain. Trimming left V 1 base short and J 6 bases short, with 13 bases between. The CDR3 runs to 14 residues. Germline V gene data show CDR1 as SGHRS and CDR2 as YFSETQ. This chain's CDR3 is CASSLSLRAAEAFF. The CDR3 nucleotides are TGCGCCAGCAGCTTGAGCCTCCGCGCAGCTGAAGCTTTCTTT.

The gene calls are TRBV10-3 and TRBJ2-5, with D possibly being TRBD1 (5 bases). This CDR3 has 16 residues. Germline CDR1 and CDR2: ENHRY and SYGVKD. Between the trimmed V and J ends, which lost 3 bases and 3 bases, there was a span of 17 bases. This CDR3 is CAISDPGRAREETQYF. The CDR3 DNA sequence: TGTGCCATCAGTGATCCAGGCAGGGCCCGCGAAGAGACCCAGTACTTC.